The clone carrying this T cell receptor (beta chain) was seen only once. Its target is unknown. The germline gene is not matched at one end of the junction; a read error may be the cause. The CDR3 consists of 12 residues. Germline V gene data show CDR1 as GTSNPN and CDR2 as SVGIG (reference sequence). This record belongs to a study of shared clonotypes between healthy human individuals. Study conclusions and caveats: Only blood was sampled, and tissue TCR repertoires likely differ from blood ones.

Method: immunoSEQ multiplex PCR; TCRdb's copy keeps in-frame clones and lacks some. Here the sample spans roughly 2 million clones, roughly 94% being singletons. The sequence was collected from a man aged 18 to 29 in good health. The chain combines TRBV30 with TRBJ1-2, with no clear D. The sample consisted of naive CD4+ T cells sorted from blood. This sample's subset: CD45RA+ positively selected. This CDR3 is CAGISPIGPPFF. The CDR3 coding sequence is TGTGCCGGAATATCGCCGATCGGGCCGCCTTTTTTC.